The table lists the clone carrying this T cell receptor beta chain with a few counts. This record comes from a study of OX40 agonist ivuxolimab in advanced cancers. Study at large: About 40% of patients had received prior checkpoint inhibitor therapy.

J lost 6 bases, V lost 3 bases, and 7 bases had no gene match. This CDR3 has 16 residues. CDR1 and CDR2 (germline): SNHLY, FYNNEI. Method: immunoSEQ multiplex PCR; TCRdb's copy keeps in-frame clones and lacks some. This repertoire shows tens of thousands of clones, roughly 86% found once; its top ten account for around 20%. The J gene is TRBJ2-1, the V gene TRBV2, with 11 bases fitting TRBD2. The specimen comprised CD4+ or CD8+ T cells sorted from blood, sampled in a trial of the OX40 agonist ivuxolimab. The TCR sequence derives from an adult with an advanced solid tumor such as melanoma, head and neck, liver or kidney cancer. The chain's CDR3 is CASSDVAGTSGNEQFF. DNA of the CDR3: TGTGCCAGCAGTGATGTGGCCGGGACTAGCGGCAATGAGCAGTTCTTC.